This T cell receptor (beta chain) was captured by sequencing in a study of vaccination and CD4 T cells after COVID-19. Treatment meaning: roughly 10-day PBMC culture with coronavirus spike peptide pools or control peptides (ViraFEST assay). CDR3 length equals 15 residues. The germline V gene encodes CDR1 ENHRY and CDR2 SYGVKD. V lost 1 base and J lost 6; bases outside the gene matches: 4. This clonotype has only a few counts. Its specificity is not known. The assay that was used to sequence DNA from cultured CD4+ T cells was the Oncomine TCR Beta short-read assay. TCRdb independently ran MiXCR on the PCR reads; one entry per CDR3 protein. The sample has roughly 14,000 distinct CDR3 sequences; roughly two fifths are singletons.

This clonotype was obtained from a human donor who had recovered from COVID-19. The chain joins TRBV10-3 to TRBJ1-2; TRBD1 matches 11 bases. Sequenced here: CD4+ T cells from blood, cultured in vitro, sampled before SARS-CoV-2 vaccination. This CDR3 reads CAISELGQGENGYTF. The CDR3 coding sequence is TGTGCCATCAGTGAGTTGGGACAGGGGGAGAATGGCTACACCTTC.